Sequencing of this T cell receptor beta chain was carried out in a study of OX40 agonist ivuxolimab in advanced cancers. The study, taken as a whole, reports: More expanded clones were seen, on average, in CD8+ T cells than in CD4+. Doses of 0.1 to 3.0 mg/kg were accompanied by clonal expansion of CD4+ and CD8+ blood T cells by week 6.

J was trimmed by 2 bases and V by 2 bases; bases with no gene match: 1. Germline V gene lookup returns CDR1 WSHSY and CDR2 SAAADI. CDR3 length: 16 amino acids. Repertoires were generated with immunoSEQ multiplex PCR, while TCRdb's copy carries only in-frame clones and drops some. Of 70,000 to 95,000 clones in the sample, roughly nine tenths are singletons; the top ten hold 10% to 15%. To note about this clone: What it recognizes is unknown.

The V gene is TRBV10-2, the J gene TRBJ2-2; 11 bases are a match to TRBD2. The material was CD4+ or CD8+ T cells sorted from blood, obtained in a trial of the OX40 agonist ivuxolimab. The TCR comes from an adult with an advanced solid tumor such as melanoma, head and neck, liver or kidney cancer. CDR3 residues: CASSETSGRNTGELFF. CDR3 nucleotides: TGCGCCAGCAGTGAGACTAGCGGGAGAAACACCGGGGAGCTGTTTTTT.